This T cell receptor (beta chain) came from a study of blood T cell repertoires in COVID-19 (dated by TCRdb to the early 2020s). Concerning the study at large: The collaborator samples originated in the United States, Italy and Spain and spanned the acute and convalescent phases of COVID-19. The prospective study material was composed of cDNA or gDNA derived from T cells, B-cell-depleted T cells, or PBMCs. Subjects who had been exposed to COVID-19, were actively infected with it, or had recovered from it provided the deeply sampled blood TCRbeta repertoires that made up the dataset. The repertoires were released in a freely available public database intended as a resource for research on the immune response to SARS-CoV-2. The samples were drawn from the first 160 participants of the ongoing ImmuneRACE study and from 1,254 subjects provided by 6 global collaborators. Nearly every sample came with metadata listing a de-identified subject ID, COVID-19 status, age in years and sex. HLA class I and class II types, where available, came from metadata supplied by the sample provider rather than from assay-based typing. The investigation overall reported the following: Clinical and demographic metadata were provided uncurated, with the amount varying by source and participant.

TCRbeta CDR3 regions were amplified from genomic DNA by means of the immunoSEQ Assay, a bias-controlled multiplex PCR. As for the authors' bioinformatics: The number of nucleated cells in each sample was estimated from the amplification of reference gene primers within the assay. Sequence reads were collapsed and filtered to measure the absolute abundance of every unique TCRbeta CDR3 rearrangement. Productive Simpson clonality was computed per sample as the square root of Simpson's diversity index over productive rearrangements. Drawn from immuneACCESS, this table holds only the in-frame rearrangements with V and J called that TCRdb kept. Clones are partly lost; checked studies trace under half to an unresolved V gene and leave the rest unexplained. The V and J calls and clone size are taken from that table; D and trimming were inferred from the DNA. The table for this sample lists about 340,000 clones; about 83% of them were counted only once. The ten largest clones add up to about 3% of the sample.

The collaborating institutions used their own protocols to collect whole blood in K2EDTA tubes. For TCRbeta analysis, collaborators shipped samples in one of three forms: frozen whole blood, isolated PBMCs, or DNA extracted from either of those sample types. CDR1 and CDR2 are drawn from the germline V gene: SQVTM, ANQGSEA. A distance of 9 bases separates the germline ends of V and J, which lose 5 bases and 2 bases respectively. The CDR3 sequence holds 12 residues, the cysteine and phenylalanine included. The only DNA kept is the CDR3, 36 bases in frame from the first base. Comment on this clone: This receptor's antigen is unknown. Nothing much larger sits one base from this clone, and base qualities are not available.

Sequenced sample: peripheral blood. The chain couples TRBV29-1 to TRBJ1-2; the D gene assignment is ambiguous. This clonotype originated in a man in his thirties or forties with active or convalescent COVID-19. The nucleotide sequence is TGCAGCGTTTGGACTTCCAACTATGGCTACACCTTC. This yields the protein CSVWTSNYGYTF.